These 24 T cell receptor beta chains came from one sample sequenced in a study of T cells in Graves' hyperthyroidism and ophthalmopathy. It was RNA transcripts that yielded the amplified TCR beta CDR3 regions. With the HTBI primer set, the TCR CDR3 went through a first round of RT-PCR. TCRdb re-derived calls from the multiplex PCR reads in MiXCR, one entry per CDR3 protein. Altogether around 440,000 distinct CDR3 sequences are present, roughly 14% being singletons, with the ten largest covering roughly 15%. Input material: blood. The receptors come from a woman between 18 and 30 years old with Graves' hyperthyroidism.

This clonotype was picked up many times. The chain is built from TRBV28 and TRBJ2-7; TRBD2 matches at 11 bases. Trimming cost V 6 bases and J 6 bases; bases outside gene matches: 7. The germline V gene encodes CDR1 MDHEN and CDR2 SYDVKM. The CDR3 spans 14 residues. The CDR3 region is CASSHGLAGFEQYF. As DNA, the CDR3 is TGTGCCAGCAGCCATGGACTAGCGGGTTTCGAGCAGTACTTC.

This clonotype was counted many times. This chain joins TRBV10-2 and TRBJ2-1; D unclear. The ends were cut back, 0 bases at V and 6 bases at J, with 27 bases in the middle. The length of the CDR3 is 20 residues. Germline lookup yields CDR1 WSHSY and CDR2 SAAADI. Here the CDR3 reads CASSESYFSFETATLNEQFF. CDR3 DNA sequence: TGCGCCAGCAGTGAGTCTTATTTTTCGTTTGAGACGGCCACCCTCAATGAGCAGTTCTTC.

The chain joins TRBV20-1 to TRBJ2-3; 8 bases align to TRBD2. Germline values: CDR1 DFQATT, CDR2 SNEGSKA (reference sequence). V shed 4 bases, J shed 2 bases, and the junction held 5 bases outside the gene matches. This CDR3 is built from 14 residues. The DNA for the CDR3 is TGCAGTGCTACGGGACTAGAATTCACAGATACGCAGTATTTT. Translating gives CSATGLEFTDTQYF.

The table lists this clonotype with many counts. The chain is built from TRBV11-3 and TRBJ2-1; D perhaps matches TRBD2 (5 bases). With 2 bases removed from V and 9 bases from J, the gap between germline ends came to 11 bases. The length of the CDR3 is 13 residues. Germline values: CDR1 SGHNT, CDR2 YENEEA. The CDR3 nucleotides read TGTGCCAGCAGCTTACTCCCAGAGGGTGAGCAGTTCTTC. Its translation is CASSLLPEGEQFF.

This clonotype has just a few counts. V is TRBV29-1 and J is TRBJ2-1, with a tentative D call TRBD2 (5 bases). This CDR3 is built from 13 residues. V shed 6 bases and J shed 7 bases, with 16 bases lying between them. Germline CDR1 and CDR2: SQVTM and ANQGSEA. In nucleotides, the CDR3 is TGCAGCGTGATCCGGGGTGGTGGGAATGAGCAGTTCTTC. It yields the protein CSVIRGGGNEQFF.

This clonotype was found many times. The chain couples TRBV6-1 to TRBJ1-5, with D perhaps TRBD1 (5 bases). The CDR3 runs 15 residues. V was pared by 11 bases and J by 6 bases, with 23 bases between. The germline V gene has CDR1 MNHNS and CDR2 SASEGT. The CDR3 reads CAAGLRGPPGQPQHF. For the CDR3, the DNA is TGTGCCGCTGGATTACGGGGCCCCCCGGGTCAGCCCCAGCATTTT.

This clonotype turned up a few times. V gene TRBV19 combines with J gene TRBJ1-1, with TRBD1 as a possible D gene (6 bases). CDR1 LNHDA and CDR2 SQIVND come from the germline V gene (reference sequence). This CDR3 is built from 14 residues. V lost 6 bases and J lost 2, with 13 bases in between. The CDR3 loop is CASREQGLNTEAFF. In DNA form, the CDR3 reads TGTGCCAGTAGAGAACAGGGTTTAAACACTGAAGCTTTCTTT.

This rearrangement joins TRBV5-4 to TRBJ2-7; 8 positions match TRBD2. Germline V gives CDR1 SGHNT, CDR2 YYREEE (reference sequence). V was pared by 0 bases and J by 4 bases, with 12 bases of the junction left unmatched. This CDR3 has 17 residues. CDR3 loop: CASSLELGSGRVYEQYF. CDR3 bases: TGTGCCAGCAGCTTGGAGCTTGGCAGCGGGAGAGTTTACGAGCAGTACTTC.

This clonotype has ten or more counts. This chain uses TRBV5-6 with TRBJ1-5, with 8 bases fitting TRBD1. The CDR3 covers 17 residues. Looked up from germline, CDR1 is SGHDT and CDR2 is YYEEEE. Trimming took 3 bases from V and 1 from J; bases not matched to a gene: 9. CDR3: CASSSGYGQGSNQPQHF. The CDR3 DNA follows: TGTGCCAGCAGCTCGGGTTACGGACAGGGAAGCAATCAGCCCCAGCATTTT. Using reference TRBV5-6 and TRBJ1-5 for the parts outside the CDR3, the full variable domain is DAGVTQSPTHLIKTRGQQVTLRCSPKSGHDTVSWYQQALGQGPQFIFQYYEEEERQRGNFPDRFSGHQFPNYSSELNVNALLLGDSALYLCASSSGYGQGSNQPQHFGDGTRLSIL.

This clonotype was counted ten times or more. Germline and junction disagree at one end, which may indicate a read error. The rearrangement links TRBV2 to TRBJ1-1; no firm D call. Per the germline V gene, CDR1 is SNHLY and CDR2 is FYNNEI. There are 14 residues in the CDR3. The CDR3 DNA reads as TGTGCCAGCAGCGAAGGCGAAATGAACACTGAAGCTTTCTTT. Translated, it gives CASSEGEMNTEAFF.

The CDR3 region is CSARVQGNVLTF. In DNA, the CDR3 is TGCAGTGCTAGAGTTCAGGGGAACGTCCTGACTTTC. The chain links TRBV20-1 to TRBJ2-6; tentatively, D is TRBD1 (6 bases). The CDR3 loop spans 12 amino acids. V lost 1 base to trimming and J lost 10 bases, with 8 bases between them. CDR1 is DFQATT, CDR2 SNEGSKA, per germline (reference sequence).

The chain carries TRBV4-1 and TRBJ1-5; perhaps TRBD1 as D (5 bases). The CDR3 loop spans 16 amino acids. V lost 0 bases and J lost 0, with 9 bases in between. Germline V gene lookup returns CDR1 MGHRA and CDR2 YSYEKL. The DNA for the CDR3 is TGCGCCAGCAGCCAAGAACAGGTCTATAGCAATCAGCCCCAGCATTTT. Protein: CASSQEQVYSNQPQHF.

This clonotype has a count of ten or more. The CDR3 loop is CSARDRASGMLNEQFF. The CDR3 bases are TGCAGTGCTAGAGATCGGGCTAGCGGGATGCTAAATGAGCAGTTCTTC. The chain is built from TRBV20-1 and TRBJ2-1; TRBD2 aligns across 9 bases. There are 16 residues in the CDR3. The ends lost 0 bases at V and 7 bases at J; junction bases unmatched: 10. Germline CDR1 reads DFQATT; CDR2 reads SNEGSKA (reference sequence).

This clonotype was seen repeatedly, ten times or more. This chain links TRBV11-2 with TRBJ2-5; D not resolved. Germline values: CDR1 SGHAT, CDR2 FQNNGV. The length of the CDR3 is 13 residues. The V and J ends lost 1 base and 0 bases respectively, with 3 bases between them. CDR3 protein: CASSLGYQETQYF. The DNA for the CDR3 is TGTGCCAGCAGCTTAGGGTACCAAGAGACCCAGTACTTC.

A few counts support this clonotype. V usage is TRBV20-1 and J usage is TRBJ1-2; possibly TRBD1 for D (5 bases). Germline loops: CDR1 DFQATT, CDR2 SNEGSKA (reference sequence). This CDR3 comprises 15 residues. V was pared by 1 base and J by 0 bases, with 12 bases between. CDR3 nucleotide sequence: TGCAGTGCTAGAGCCGGCCCAGGGTCTAACTATGGCTACACCTTC. Translated: CSARAGPGSNYGYTF.

The genes are TRBV11-2 and TRBJ1-5; D may be TRBD1 (6 bases). Trimming left V 1 base short and J 3 bases short, with 10 bases between. Germline CDR1 is SGHAT and CDR2 is FQNNGV. The length of the CDR3 is 15 residues. Written as DNA, the CDR3 is TGTGCCAGCAGCTTAGTAGGGGGTCTCAATCAGCCCCAGCATTTT. Translating gives CASSLVGGLNQPQHF.

In regard to this clonotype: A clone one base away is much larger, so this may be a read error. The rearrangement uses TRBV7-8 and TRBJ1-5, with D possibly matching TRBD1 (5 bases). The CDR3 length is 16 residues. Germline V gene sequence: CDR1 SGHVS, CDR2 FQNEAQ. The CDR3 DNA sequence: TGTACCAGCAGCGCAACCAGGGAGTATAGCAATCAGCCCCAGCATTTT. This codes for CTSSATREYSNQPQHF.

V usage is TRBV12-3 or TRBV12-4 and J usage is TRBJ2-2; D gene ambiguous. V was cut by 6 bases and J by 0 bases, with 8 bases left in between. The CDR3 totals 14 residues. For the CDR3, the DNA is TGTGCCAGCAGGGCCTATCCGAACACCGGGGAGCTGTTTTTT. The encoded protein is CASRAYPNTGELFF.

The sample holds many counts of this clonotype. The chain has TRBV6-2 or TRBV6-3 and TRBJ2-7; 15 bases match TRBD2. This CDR3 region has 16 residues. CDR1 and CDR2 (germline): MNHEY, SVGEGT. Losses at the gene ends were 6 bases for V and 6 bases for J; bases not matched to a gene: 9. CDR3: CASRLGTSGRIREQYF. The CDR3 DNA follows: TGTGCCAGCAGACTCGGGACTAGCGGGAGGATTCGCGAGCAGTACTTC.

This clonotype was seen repeatedly, ten times or more. The V gene is TRBV7-2, the J gene TRBJ2-7, with D unresolved. Per germline, CDR1 SGHTA and CDR2 FQGNSA. V was pared by 1 base and J by 5 bases, with 6 bases between. This CDR3 spans 12 amino acids. CDR3 amino acids: CASSLVVDEQYF. CDR3 DNA sequence: TGTGCCAGCAGCTTAGTTGTGGACGAGCAGTACTTC. The full variable domain, in which reference TRBV7-2 and TRBJ2-7 provide the parts outside the CDR3, is GAGVSQSPSNKVTEKGKDVELRCDPISGHTALYWYRQSLGQGLEFLIYFQGNSAPDKSGLPSDRFSAERTGGSVSTLTIQRTQQEDSAVYLCASSLVVDEQYFGPGTRLTVT.

This clonotype was counted only a few times. The rearrangement joins TRBV10-3 to TRBJ1-6; 7 positions agree with TRBD1. Per germline, CDR1 ENHRY and CDR2 SYGVKD. The CDR3 covers 14 residues. Trimming took 10 bases from V and 7 from J; bases not matched to a gene: 10. CDR3 DNA: TGTGCCACTCAGGAACAGGGGCGGAATTCACCCCTCCACTTT. Protein: CATQEQGRNSPLHF.

The sample holds many counts of this clonotype. The chain has TRBV28 and TRBJ2-7, with D hard to call. V was trimmed by 6 bases and J by 2 bases, leaving 11 bases between them. Germline V gives CDR1 MDHEN, CDR2 SYDVKM. This CDR3 contains 13 residues. The CDR3 region is CASRLGSPYEQYF. CDR3 coding DNA: TGTGCCAGCAGATTAGGCAGTCCCTACGAGCAGTACTTC.

In this sample, this clonotype turned up many times. The chain couples TRBV20-1 to TRBJ1-2, with 12 bases lining up with TRBD1. Trimming took 0 bases from V and 7 from J; bases not matched to a gene: 6. The germline CDR1 and CDR2 sequences are DFQATT and SNEGSKA (reference sequence). This CDR3 region has 15 residues. The CDR3 nucleotides are TGCAGTGCTAGAGAGGGGGACAGGGGGCCTTCTGGCTACACCTTC. Amino acid sequence: CSAREGDRGPSGYTF.

The table lists this clonotype with many counts. V and J are TRBV28 and TRBJ2-7; D is perhaps TRBD1 (5 bases). Germline V CDR1 and CDR2: MDHEN, SYDVKM. Trimming took off 4 bases at V and 2 bases at J, with 18 bases between the two ends. The length of the CDR3 is 16 residues. The CDR3 here is CASSSLSALGPYEQYF. Written as DNA, the CDR3 is TGTGCCAGCAGTTCCCTCTCAGCCCTGGGGCCCTACGAGCAGTACTTC. The complete variable domain, with remaining parts taken from reference TRBV28 and TRBJ2-7, reads DVKVTQSSRYLVKRTGEKVFLECVQDMDHENMFWYRQDPGLGLRLIYFSYDVKMKEKGDIPEGYSVSREKKERFSLILESASTNQTSMYLCASSSLSALGPYEQYFGPGTRLTVT.